The 7 T cell receptor beta chains listed next were all sequenced from one sample in a study of post-analysis software for immune sequencing data. These receptors have no identified antigens. Prepared TCR beta cDNA libraries contained unique molecular identifiers. TCRdb re-called the PCR reads with MiXCR, one entry per CDR3 protein. The sample contains 750,000 to 950,000 distinct CDR3 sequences, roughly 50% of which appear only once. Study-wide results and caveats: In patients, a few TRBV segments were more frequent than in controls, with TRBV5-6, TRBV5-1 and TRBV20-1 among them.

Sequenced: blood. These TCRs come from a girl under 18 with multiple sclerosis.

V gene TRBV6-5 combines with J gene TRBJ1-4; no clear D. CDR3 length equals 14 residues. Per germline, CDR1 MNHEY and CDR2 SVGAGI. The ends were cut back, 5 bases at V and 3 bases at J, with 10 bases in the middle. The CDR3: CASSPRYPNEKLFF. The CDR3 DNA is TGTGCCAGCAGTCCCCGCTACCCTAATGAAAAACTGTTTTTT.

A few counts support this clonotype. V gene TRBV4-1 combines with J gene TRBJ2-5; no clear D. The V end lost 3 bases, the J end lost 3 bases, and 8 bases lay between the germline ends. CDR1 is MGHRA, CDR2 YSYEKL, per germline. This CDR3 is built from 13 residues. This CDR3 is CASSQEREETQYF. The CDR3 bases are TGCGCCAGCAGCCAGGAGCGAGAAGAGACCCAGTACTTC.

This clonotype was found a few times. The chain has TRBV5-1 and TRBJ2-6; TRBD1 agrees at 9 bases. In germline, CDR1 is SGHRS, CDR2 YFSETQ. There are 19 residues in the CDR3. Losses at the gene ends were 4 bases for V and 1 base for J; bases not matched to a gene: 12. The CDR3 loop reads CASSLPGTGSLSGANVLTF. The DNA of the CDR3 is TGCGCCAGCAGCCTGCCCGGGACAGGGAGTTTATCTGGGGCCAACGTCCTGACTTTC.

The CDR3 sequence: CSASYTGGGANYGYTF. The CDR3 nucleotides are TGCAGTGCTAGCTACACAGGGGGGGGGGCTAACTATGGCTACACCTTC. This chain links TRBV20-1 with TRBJ1-2; 8 positions match TRBD1. V dropped 3 bases and J dropped 0; count of bases not matched to a gene: 9. The CDR3 length is 16 residues. Per germline, CDR1 DFQATT and CDR2 SNEGSKA (reference sequence).

This clonotype has more than one count but fewer than ten. The chain combines TRBV29-1 with TRBJ2-1; D is perhaps TRBD1 (6 bases). CDR1 and CDR2 from the germline V gene are SQVTM and ANQGSEA. V lost 5 bases to trimming and J lost 5 bases, with 25 bases between them. This CDR3 region has 17 residues. The CDR3 DNA sequence: TGCAGCGTTCTCCGGGACAATCGAAACCGGGGAAACAATGAGCAGTTCTTC. Translated: CSVLRDNRNRGNNEQFF.

This rearrangement joins TRBV25-1 to TRBJ1-2, with D maybe TRBD1 (6 bases). Germline CDR1 reads MGHDK; CDR2 reads SYGVNS. Between the trimmed V and J ends, which lost 3 bases and 5 bases, there was a span of 13 bases. This CDR3 region has 14 residues. This chain's CDR3 is CASSDPGTSYGYTF. CDR3 nucleotide sequence: TGTGCCAGCAGTGACCCCGGGACATCTTATGGCTACACCTTC.

The genes are TRBV24-1 and TRBJ2-5, with D perhaps matching TRBD2 (6 bases). This CDR3 comprises 15 residues. Germline-derived CDR1 and CDR2 are KGHDR and SFDVKD. V lost 3 bases and J 5 bases, leaving 15 bases between the germline ends. Written as DNA, the CDR3 is TGTGCCACCAGTGATGTGGAGGGCCGTCGGGAGACCCAGTACTTC. Translating it yields CATSDVEGRRETQYF.